This T cell receptor beta chain originates from a study of cytomegalovirus exposure and HLA in healthy donors. Germline values: CDR1 SGHRS, CDR2 YFSETQ. The CDR3 length is 15 residues. With V trimmed by 0 bases and J by 6 bases, 6 bases remained unmatched. This clone has a single count. Both 60 Vbeta primers and 13 Jbeta primers went into the PCR. Only in-frame clones appear in the TCRdb table, and some are missing; sequencing was by immunoSEQ multiplex PCR. The sample lists approximately 130,000 clones; approximately 82% were seen once. This sequence joins TRBV5-1 and TRBJ2-1; the match to TRBD1 covers 7 bases. The specimen was PBMCs. This sequence was found in a boy aged 2 to 10 in good health and CMV-seronegative. In DNA, the CDR3 is TGCGCCAGCAGCTTGGCCAGGGGGAACCTCAATGAGCAGTTCTTC. Protein product: CASSLARGNLNEQFF.